The clone carrying this TCR beta chain occurred once. The data were obtained in a study of blood T cell repertoires in COVID-19. Study summary: The cDNA or gDNA used as material had been derived from T cells, B-cell-depleted T cells, or PBMCs.

V trimming: 1 base; J trimming: 6 bases; junction bases outside the gene matches: 4. Germline values: CDR1 MNHEY, CDR2 SVGAGI. The CDR3 has 14 amino acids. The data were produced by immunoSEQ multiplex PCR, yet TCRdb's version contains in-frame clones alone and is incomplete. The sample includes 150,000 to 180,000 clones, approximately 80% of them seen just once. Sequencing input: peripheral blood. The chain combines TRBV6-5 with TRBJ2-7; 9 nucleotides agree with TRBD1. The clonotype originates from a woman aged 55-75 years with acute or convalescent COVID-19. The CDR3 loop is CASSYWGQGREQYF. CDR3 in DNA: TGTGCCAGCAGTTACTGGGGACAGGGCCGCGAGCAGTACTTC.